The 21 T cell receptor beta chains below come from one sample, sequenced in a study of graft-versus-host responses after intestinal transplantation. The repertoire was sequenced with immunoSEQ multiplex PCR; TCRdb's copy has only in-frame clones and lacks some. This sample has some 70,000 clones, with around 90% found just once. These TCRs are of unknown antigen specificity. The input for sequencing was unstimulated CD8+ T cells sorted from spleen or lymph node cells, taken before transplant. The receptor set was obtained from a human donor who was the organ donor for an intestinal transplant.

The rearrangement links TRBV7-2 to TRBJ2-7; 8 bases agree with TRBD1. Germline V lookup: CDR1 SGHTA, CDR2 FQGNSA. The J segment lost 0 bases and the V segment lost 6 bases, leaving 7 bases of the junction unmatched. The CDR3 is 15 residues long. The CDR3 reads CASRPPDRGSYEQYF. The CDR3 bases are TGTGCCAGCAGACCCCCCGACAGGGGCTCCTACGAGCAGTACTTC.

The chain couples TRBV6-6 to TRBJ1-2; the D gene is possibly TRBD1 (6 bases). The ends were cut back, 6 bases at V and 6 bases at J, with 8 bases in the middle. Germline V gene lookup returns CDR1 MNHNY and CDR2 SVGAGI (reference sequence). The CDR3 contains 11 residues. The CDR3 bases are TGTGCCAGCAGCCGGACAGATGGCTACACCTTC. Its protein is CASSRTDGYTF.

The rearrangement joins TRBV5-3 to TRBJ1-1; no clear D gene. TRBV5-3 is an open reading frame whose function is uncertain. Trimming cost V 0 bases and J 0 bases, with 6 bases left between them. This CDR3 has 14 amino acids. Here the CDR3 reads CARSLGHMNTEAFF. For the CDR3, the DNA is TGTGCCAGAAGCTTGGGACACATGAACACTGAAGCTTTCTTT.

The rearrangement links TRBV5-4 to TRBJ2-2; 8 nucleotides match TRBD2. V lost 0 bases, J lost 1 base, and 5 bases stayed unmatched. In germline, CDR1 is SGHNT, CDR2 YYREEE (reference sequence). The CDR3 has 17 amino acids. CDR3 DNA: TGTGCCAGCAGCTTGGGGCTAGCGGGTGTGAACACCGGGGAGCTGTTTTTT. This sequence encodes CASSLGLAGVNTGELFF.

The genes are TRBV4-1 and TRBJ1-4; no definite D call. The CDR3 extends over 13 amino acids. The V gene lost 2 bases and the J gene lost 10 bases, with 11 bases spanning the gap. Germline CDR1 is MGHRA and CDR2 is YSYEKL. The CDR3 DNA follows: TGCGCCAGCAGCCAAAACCGGGGAGGAAAACTGTTTTTT. Amino acids: CASSQNRGGKLFF.

V is TRBV10-3 and J is TRBJ2-7, with D hard to call. The CDR3 has 15 amino acids. CDR1 and CDR2 from the germline V gene are ENHRY and SYGVKD. Trimming removed 2 bases from V and 3 bases from J, with 14 bases in between. The CDR3 loop reads CAISEPPGTNYEQYF. CDR3 DNA: TGTGCCATCAGTGAGCCGCCGGGCACTAACTACGAGCAGTACTTC.

Only one count was recorded for this clone. This chain links TRBV7-2 with TRBJ1-5; the D gene is possibly TRBD1 (5 bases). The CDR3 has 16 amino acids. Trimming shortened V by 4 bases and J by 1 base, and 14 bases separated the two germline ends. Germline CDR1 is SGHTA and CDR2 is FQGNSA. CDR3 in amino acids: CASSSDGTSSNQPQHF. CDR3 nucleotide sequence: TGTGCCAGCAGCTCGGACGGGACGTCCAGCAATCAGCCCCAGCATTTT. The variable domain in full, completed from reference TRBV7-2 and TRBJ1-5, reads GAGVSQSPSNKVTEKGKDVELRCDPISGHTALYWYRQSLGQGLEFLIYFQGNSAPDKSGLPSDRFSAERTGGSVSTLTIQRTQQEDSAVYLCASSSDGTSSNQPQHFGDGTRLSIL.

This clone has only one observation. J is TRBJ2-3 and V is TRBV28, with no clear D. CDR1 and CDR2 (germline): MDHEN, SYDVKM. The CDR3 has 16 amino acids. Trimming pared 3 bases from V and 5 bases from J, leaving 18 bases between. The CDR3, as DNA: TGTGCCAGCAGTTTCCGAATCCAGGACCCGGGAGATACGCAGTATTTT. It specifies CASSFRIQDPGDTQYF.

The genes are TRBV27 and TRBJ1-2; TRBD1 is a possible D gene (5 bases). CDR3 length: 14 amino acids. The V gene's germline CDR1 is MNHEY and CDR2 SMNVEV (reference sequence). Trimming removed 3 bases from V and 8 bases from J, with 16 bases in between. The CDR3 reads CASSFSAGLFGYTF. CDR3 DNA sequence: TGTGCCAGCAGTTTTAGTGCAGGGCTATTCGGCTACACCTTC.

The chain recombines TRBV7-8 with TRBJ1-4; D perhaps matches TRBD1 (6 bases). Trimming stripped 5 bases from V and 7 bases from J, with 14 bases between. Germline V gene lookup returns CDR1 SGHVS and CDR2 FQNEAQ. There are 14 residues in the CDR3. For the CDR3, the DNA is TGTGCCAGCAGCGTCAGGGGCGCCGGTGAAAAACTGTTTTTT. Amino acids: CASSVRGAGEKLFF.

V is TRBV19 and J is TRBJ2-1, with 9 nucleotides matching TRBD1. This CDR3 contains 14 residues. V lost 7 bases to trimming and J lost 5 bases; unmatched junction nucleotides: 6. Per germline, CDR1 LNHDA and CDR2 SQIVND (reference sequence). The DNA of the CDR3 is TGTGCCAGTAAAGGGGGGACAGGGAACAATGAGCAGTTCTTC. Its translation: CASKGGTGNNEQFF.

This chain joins TRBV18 and TRBJ1-6, with TRBD1 matching 7 bases. Germline V gene sequence: CDR1 KGHSH, CDR2 LQKENI. There are 16 residues in the CDR3. V gave up 3 bases and J gave up 8 bases; unmatched junction bases: 10. CDR3 bases: TGTGCCAGCTCACCGACGTTTACAGGGACAGATTCACCCCTCCACTTT. This codes for CASSPTFTGTDSPLHF.

The chain uses TRBV4-1 and TRBJ2-7, with 11 bases matching TRBD1. Germline CDR1 reads MGHRA; CDR2 reads YSYEKL. The CDR3 has 14 residues. With 4 bases clipped from V and 3 bases from J, the junction kept 2 bases outside the gene matches. Here the CDR3 DNA reads TGCGCCAGCAGCCGTGGGACAGGGGGCTACGAGCAGTACTTC. Amino acid sequence: CASSRGTGGYEQYF.

In this sample, this clone turned up a few times. V is TRBV6-4 and J is TRBJ2-2, with D possibly matching TRBD2 (6 bases). Germline CDR1 MRHNA, CDR2 SNTAGT. CDR3 length: 13 residues. The V gene lost 6 bases and the J gene lost 10 bases, with 15 bases spanning the gap. The DNA for the CDR3 is TGTGCCAGCAGCCTCGACGGAGGGAAGGAGCTGTTTTTT. It codes for CASSLDGGKELFF.

The chain uses TRBV7-9 and TRBJ2-7; D is perhaps TRBD1 or TRBD2 (6 bases each). Germline assignment: CDR1 SEHNR and CDR2 FQNEAQ (reference sequence). The CDR3 is 14 amino acids. V was cut by 4 bases and J by 2 bases, with 12 bases left in between. The CDR3 reads CASSWGRDTYEQYF. CDR3 bases: TGTGCCAGCAGCTGGGGGCGGGATACCTACGAGCAGTACTTC.

The rearrangement joins TRBV29-1 to TRBJ2-3; 11 nucleotides agree with TRBD1. V was clipped by 8 bases and J by 4 bases; unmatched bases: 5. This CDR3 has 13 residues. Germline lookup yields CDR1 SQVTM and CDR2 ANQGSEA. The CDR3 region is CSLRTGGADTQYF. The CDR3 bases are TGCAGCTTACGGACAGGGGGCGCAGATACGCAGTATTTT.

The chain couples TRBV6-1 to TRBJ1-3; no firm D call. With 10 bases removed from V and 0 bases from J, the gap between germline ends came to 13 bases. CDR1 MNHNS and CDR2 SASEGT come from the germline V gene. The CDR3 sequence is 14 residues long. As DNA, the CDR3 is TGTGCCACCGAAGACGGACGCTCTGGAAACACCATATATTTT. Protein sequence: CATEDGRSGNTIYF.

The table lists this clone with a count of one. The chain couples TRBV9 to TRBJ2-3, with D tentatively TRBD2 (6 bases). Trimming stripped 3 bases from V and 1 base from J, with 18 bases between. The germline V gene has CDR1 SGDLS and CDR2 YYNGEE. The CDR3 runs to 17 residues. For the CDR3, the DNA is TGTGCCAGCAGCGCAGGGAGGACTGTTTTGGGCACAGATACGCAGTATTTT. Encoded protein: CASSAGRTVLGTDTQYF.

This chain joins TRBV30 and TRBJ1-1; TRBD1 matches 7 bases. Germline assignment: CDR1 GTSNPN and CDR2 SVGIG (reference sequence). V was clipped by 5 bases and J by 4 bases; unmatched bases: 4. The CDR3 contains 12 residues. The CDR3: CAWDSGGTEAFF. Written as DNA, the CDR3 is TGTGCCTGGGACTCAGGGGGCACTGAAGCTTTCTTT.

The chain's CDR3 is CASSSRAVRDAFF. DNA for the CDR3: TGTGCCAGCAGCTCCCGGGCCGTCCGTGATGCTTTCTTT. This sequence joins TRBV11-2 and TRBJ1-1; no reliable D call. The CDR3 is 13 residues long. Trimming took 4 bases from V and 11 from J, leaving 17 bases between them. In germline, CDR1 is SGHAT, CDR2 FQNNGV.

This rearrangement joins TRBV28 to TRBJ2-3; perhaps TRBD1 as D (5 bases). V lost 1 base to trimming and J lost 1 base, with 18 bases between them. The V gene's germline CDR1 is MDHEN and CDR2 SYDVKM. The CDR3 has 18 residues. CDR3 in DNA: TGTGCCAGCAGTTTATTAGCCACACCTGACAGACGCACAGATACGCAGTATTTT. Translated, it gives CASSLLATPDRRTDTQYF.